Below are 30 T cell receptor beta chains sequenced from a single sample in a study of response to subunit inactivated influenza vaccine. TCRdb reprocessed the RT-PCR reads with MiXCR, giving one entry per CDR3 protein. The sample has around 580,000 distinct CDR3 sequences, roughly 10% seen once. Sample: PBMCs from blood, taken on the day of vaccination. These receptor sequences come from a man aged 50-59 years who received an inactivated influenza vaccine.

The V call is TRBV20-1, the J call TRBJ2-7; TRBD2 is a possible D gene (6 bases). V dropped 3 bases and J dropped 4 bases, with 28 bases sitting between them. There are 18 residues in the CDR3. Germline lookup yields CDR1 DFQATT and CDR2 SNEGSKA (reference sequence). CDR3 protein: CSASRGGSGVVFSYEQYF. CDR3 nucleotides: TGCAGTGCTAGCCGTGGGGGTTCGGGGGTAGTATTTTCGTACGAGCAGTACTTC.

This clonotype was detected a few times. The chain uses TRBV20-1 and TRBJ2-1; TRBD2 aligns across 8 bases. V was pared by 3 bases and J by 12 bases, with 10 bases of the junction left unmatched. This CDR3 comprises 13 residues. CDR1 and CDR2 from the germline V gene are DFQATT and SNEGSKA (reference sequence). As DNA, the CDR3 is TGCAGTGCTAGTCCGGGACTAGTAGATTGGCAGTTCTTC. Translated, it gives CSASPGLVDWQFF.

Only one count was recorded for this clonotype. CDR3 residues: CASSMVGAGELFF. CDR3 DNA sequence: TGTGCCAGTAGTATGGTGGGGGCCGGGGAGCTGTTTTTT. This chain uses TRBV19 with TRBJ2-2, with D tentatively TRBD1 or TRBD2 (5 bases each). The V end lost 3 bases, the J end lost 6 bases, and 8 bases lay between the germline ends. This CDR3 has 13 amino acids. The germline V gene has CDR1 LNHDA and CDR2 SQIVND (reference sequence).

The chain combines TRBV29-1 with TRBJ1-1; D is unclear. The germline V and J ends were trimmed by 6 bases and 8 bases, with 19 bases remaining between them. The CDR3 totals 13 residues. Germline assignment: CDR1 SQVTM and CDR2 ANQGSEA. CDR3 bases: TGCAGCGTAGGTACGGGGATTGAGGCGGAAGCTTTCTTT. It yields the protein CSVGTGIEAEAFF.

This clonotype occurred many times. V is TRBV12-3 or TRBV12-4 and J is TRBJ2-2, with a weak D call TRBD1 (5 bases). Trimming stripped 6 bases from V and 5 bases from J, with 13 bases between. The CDR3 consists of 14 residues. As DNA, the CDR3 is TGTGCCAGCAGGGCAGGGTCGGTAACCGGGGAGCTGTTTTTT. It translates to CASRAGSVTGELFF.

This sequence joins TRBV12-3 or TRBV12-4 and TRBJ1-5; tentative D call: TRBD1 (5 bases). V lost 3 bases, J lost 11 bases, and 14 bases lay in between. The CDR3 extends over 13 amino acids. CDR3 bases: TGTGCCAGCAGTTTGGGGGTACGTGGGACCCAGCATTTT. As protein: CASSLGVRGTQHF.

There are a few counts of this clonotype. This chain connects TRBV27 to TRBJ2-3, with TRBD2 matching 12 bases. V lost 5 bases, J lost 6 bases, and 12 bases stayed unmatched. Germline lookup yields CDR1 MNHEY and CDR2 SMNVEV (reference sequence). The CDR3 has 17 residues. The CDR3 bases are TGTGCCAGCAGTCAAAGACTAGCGGGAGTCGTGTCGGATACGCAGTATTTT. It encodes CASSQRLAGVVSDTQYF.

The sample holds a few counts of this clonotype. The gene calls are TRBV5-1 and TRBJ2-3, with D unclear. Germline CDR1 is SGHRS and CDR2 is YFSETQ. The V end was cut by 4 bases, the J end by 0 bases, with 18 bases between. This CDR3 is built from 17 residues. Here the CDR3 reads CASSKWDASPSTDTQYF. The CDR3 DNA sequence: TGCGCCAGCAGCAAATGGGATGCGTCCCCAAGCACAGATACGCAGTATTTT.

The chain is built from TRBV29-1 and TRBJ2-7; no definite D call. Trimming removed 3 bases from V and 5 bases from J, with 2 bases in between. Germline assignment: CDR1 SQVTM and CDR2 ANQGSEA. CDR3 length: 9 residues. The CDR3 loop is CSVEDEQYF. The DNA of the CDR3 is TGCAGCGTTGAGGACGAGCAGTACTTC.

This clonotype was detected only a few times. J is TRBJ1-5 and V is TRBV11-2; D is ambiguous. Germline V gene data show CDR1 as SGHAT and CDR2 as FQNNGV. This CDR3 spans 15 amino acids. Trimming stripped 3 bases from V and 0 bases from J, with 9 bases between. Here the CDR3 reads CASSLEATSNQPQHF. The CDR3 region has the DNA TGTGCCAGCAGCTTGGAAGCGACTAGCAATCAGCCCCAGCATTTT.

The chain has TRBV15 and TRBJ2-4, with 10 bases aligning to TRBD1. Germline CDR1 is LNHNV and CDR2 is YYDKDF (reference sequence). J gave up 7 bases and V 9 bases, and 6 bases lay outside the gene matches. This CDR3 has 13 residues. CDR3 sequence (DNA): TGTGCCACAGAGGACAGGGGGGGGAACATTCAGTACTTC. It specifies CATEDRGGNIQYF.

V usage is TRBV20-1 and J usage is TRBJ1-1; tentatively, D is TRBD1 (5 bases). The CDR3 length is 13 residues. V was trimmed by 5 bases and J by 5 bases, leaving 15 bases between them. Germline assignment: CDR1 DFQATT and CDR2 SNEGSKA (reference sequence). The CDR3 DNA sequence: TGCAGTGCTCCCATTTGGGGGGAAACTGAAGCTTTCTTT. Protein: CSAPIWGETEAFF.

This clonotype was seen a few times. The CDR3 DNA is TGTGCCAGCAGCTTAAGTAGGCGGCTCGAAAGCTCCTACGAGCAGTACTTC. Its protein is CASSLSRRLESSYEQYF. The chain employs TRBV7-2 and TRBJ2-7; D gene uncertain. The V and J ends lost 2 bases and 0 bases respectively, with 17 bases between them. The CDR3 spans 17 residues. Germline values: CDR1 SGHTA, CDR2 FQGNSA.

This clonotype was detected many times. CDR3 in amino acids: CSASPPTGAYEQYF. The CDR3 DNA follows: TGCAGTGCTTCTCCTCCCACGGGGGCCTACGAGCAGTACTTC. The rearrangement uses TRBV20-1 and TRBJ2-7, with D maybe TRBD2 (6 bases). Germline CDR1 reads DFQATT; CDR2 reads SNEGSKA (reference sequence). The CDR3 has 14 residues. Between the trimmed V and J ends, which lost 5 bases and 2 bases, there was a span of 16 bases.

This clonotype has only a few counts. The V gene is TRBV3-1, the J gene TRBJ1-5, with 9 nucleotides matching TRBD1. The length of the CDR3 is 14 residues. The V segment lost 2 bases and the J segment 7 bases; nucleotides outside the gene matches: 3. Germline lookup yields CDR1 LGHDT and CDR2 YNNKEL (reference sequence). CDR3 DNA sequence: TGTGCCAGCAGCCAACTCGGACAGGGGCAGCCCCAGCATTTT. Amino acids: CASSQLGQGQPQHF.

This clonotype turned up a few times. At one of its ends the junction is not consistent with the germline gene, which may arise from a read error. The chain uses TRBV7-8 and TRBJ2-5, with TRBD1 matching 10 bases. The CDR3 runs to 12 residues. Per germline, CDR1 SGHVS and CDR2 FQNEAQ. The CDR3 spells CASSSITGTGVF. In nucleotides, the CDR3 is TGTGCCAGCAGCTCAATAACCGGGACAGGGGTTTTC.

This clonotype was seen only a few times. V gene TRBV5-1 combines with J gene TRBJ2-5; tentatively, D is TRBD1 (7 bases). V gave up 5 bases and J gave up 2 bases, with 19 bases separating them. This CDR3 has 16 amino acids. Germline values: CDR1 SGHRS, CDR2 YFSETQ. The CDR3 loop is CASSRGGDSTQETQYF. In nucleotides, the CDR3 is TGCGCCAGCAGTAGAGGAGGGGACAGCACTCAAGAGACCCAGTACTTC.

This clonotype turned up a few times. The CDR3 loop is CASSLGFSGNEQFF. The DNA for the CDR3 is TGTGCCAGCAGCTTAGGATTTAGCGGTAATGAGCAGTTCTTC. The rearrangement links TRBV11-2 to TRBJ2-1; D is possibly TRBD2 (6 bases). Trimming cost V 1 base and J 7 bases, with 11 bases left between them. This CDR3 is built from 14 residues. CDR1 is SGHAT, CDR2 FQNNGV, per germline.

This clonotype was observed a handful of times. V is TRBV29-1 and J is TRBJ1-4; 9 bases are shared with TRBD1. Germline V CDR1 and CDR2: SQVTM, ANQGSEA. J was trimmed by 5 bases and V by 6 bases; bases with no gene match: 4. The CDR3 sequence is 13 residues long. The CDR3 DNA is TGCAGCGTGGCCGGGACAGGGAATGAAAAACTGTTTTTT. This sequence encodes CSVAGTGNEKLFF.

This chain joins TRBV12-3 or TRBV12-4 and TRBJ1-5; 7 positions agree with TRBD1. Trimming took 2 bases from V and 2 from J; bases not matched to a gene: 12. The CDR3 contains 18 residues. The CDR3, as DNA: TGTGCCAGCAGTTTAAAGCCGACAGGGATATTGGGCAATCAGCCCCAGCATTTT. This codes for CASSLKPTGILGNQPQHF.

This clonotype has a handful of counts. The V gene is TRBV9, the J gene TRBJ2-5, with D perhaps TRBD1 or TRBD2 (5 bases each). This CDR3 has 16 amino acids. V was pared by 4 bases and J by 5 bases, with 21 bases between. Germline CDR1 reads SGDLS; CDR2 reads YYNGEE. CDR3 nucleotides: TGTGCCAGCAGCTGGGACCGGGGCGCTGGTGGGGAGACCCAGTACTTC. Translated: CASSWDRGAGGETQYF.

This clonotype was counted a few times. J is TRBJ2-1 and V is TRBV7-2; a possible D gene is TRBD1 (8 bases). The CDR3 is made up of 15 amino acids. The germline gives CDR1 SGHTA, CDR2 FQGNSA. V dropped 5 bases and J dropped 7 bases, with 18 bases sitting between them. The CDR3 region is CASSLIQGGGNEQFF. CDR3 bases: TGTGCCAGCAGCCTAATACAGGGGGGAGGGAATGAGCAGTTCTTC.

This chain joins TRBV29-1 and TRBJ2-5; D might be TRBD2 (6 bases). V gave up 4 bases and J gave up 5 bases, with 17 bases separating them. The CDR3 length is 14 residues. Germline-derived CDR1 and CDR2 are SQVTM and ANQGSEA. The CDR3 loop reads CSVGFGGIGETQYF. CDR3 nucleotides: TGCAGCGTTGGCTTCGGCGGGATCGGGGAGACCCAGTACTTC.

The chain recombines TRBV9 with TRBJ2-2, with D tentatively TRBD1 (6 bases). Trimming took 3 bases from V and 3 from J, leaving 18 bases between them. The CDR3 sequence is 17 residues long. The germline CDR1 and CDR2 sequences are SGDLS and YYNGEE. CDR3 amino acids: CASSGGLGAGYTGELFF. In DNA, the CDR3 is TGTGCCAGCAGCGGGGGGTTGGGGGCAGGTTACACCGGGGAGCTGTTTTTT.

This chain uses TRBV12-3 or TRBV12-4 with TRBJ1-2; D gene uncertain. Trimming stripped 0 bases from V and 6 bases from J, with 17 bases between. CDR3 length: 16 amino acids. The CDR3 DNA is TGTGCCAGCAGTTTAGCGGGGTCATCACGTCGGGATGGCTACACCTTC. Amino acids: CASSLAGSSRRDGYTF.

This clonotype was seen more than once but under ten times. This chain connects TRBV5-1 to TRBJ2-5; D is perhaps TRBD1 or TRBD2 (5 bases each). V lost 3 bases and J lost 5, with 17 bases in between. This CDR3 region has 15 residues. In germline, CDR1 is SGHRS, CDR2 YFSETQ. CDR3: CASSSNGDPTETQYF. In DNA form, the CDR3 reads TGCGCCAGCAGCTCAAACGGGGACCCAACCGAGACCCAGTACTTC.

The chain joins TRBV20-1 to TRBJ2-4; no reliable D call. Germline V gene lookup returns CDR1 DFQATT and CDR2 SNEGSKA (reference sequence). The CDR3 consists of 17 residues. The germline V and J ends were trimmed by 6 bases and 2 bases, with 23 bases remaining between them. The CDR3 DNA sequence: TGCAGTGCCCCGAATTGGCAAGGGTTTGAGACCAAAAACATTCAGTACTTC. This gives the protein CSAPNWQGFETKNIQYF.

About this clonotype: One junction end does not reproduce the germline sequence, and a read error may be involved. CDR3 sequence: CSSSVNTAAQFF. The DNA of the CDR3 is TGTTCCAGCAGCGTAAATACCGCCGCTCAGTTCTTC. The J gene is TRBJ2-1, the V gene TRBV5-5, with D unresolved. The CDR3 spans 12 residues. Germline V gene data show CDR1 as SGHKS and CDR2 as YYEKEE (reference sequence). The whole variable domain, remainder taken from reference TRBV5-5 and TRBJ2-1, is DAGVTQSPTHLIKTRGQQVTLRCSPISGHKSVSWYQQVLGQGPQFIFQYYEKEERGRGNFPDRFSARQFPNYSSELNVNALLLGDSALYLCSSSVNTAAQFFGPGTRLTVL.

This clonotype was counted a few times. This chain connects TRBV28 to TRBJ2-7, with D possibly TRBD1 on 6 matching bases. The V end lost 2 bases, the J end lost 0 bases, and 14 bases lay between the germline ends. In germline, CDR1 is MDHEN, CDR2 SYDVKM. The CDR3 length is 16 residues. The CDR3 spells CASSLPRGRSSYEQYF. In DNA form, the CDR3 reads TGTGCCAGCAGTTTACCCAGGGGCCGAAGCTCCTACGAGCAGTACTTC.

V and J are TRBV18 and TRBJ2-7, with D perhaps TRBD1 (5 bases). CDR1 and CDR2 (germline): KGHSH, LQKENI. The CDR3 contains 13 residues. Trimming took 2 bases from V and 5 from J, leaving 10 bases between them. The CDR3 DNA reads as TGTGCCAGCTCACCAAGGGGTATCAACGAGCAGTACTTC. As protein: CASSPRGINEQYF.